The 13 T cell receptor beta chains below come from one sample, sequenced in a study of cytomegalovirus exposure and HLA in healthy donors. The PCR was carried out with 60 Vbeta primers and 13 Jbeta primers. Method: immunoSEQ multiplex PCR; TCRdb's copy keeps in-frame clones and lacks some. The sample shows around 170,000 clones, 60% to 85% of them seen only once. Sequencing input: PBMCs. These receptor sequences come from a woman aged 45 to 65 in good health and CMV-seropositive.

The CDR3, as DNA: TGTGCCAGCAGTTTTACAGGGAACCAAGGCTACACCTTC. This gives the protein CASSFTGNQGYTF. The J gene is TRBJ1-2, the V gene TRBV28; D is possibly TRBD1 (6 bases). The germline V and J ends were trimmed by 3 bases and 8 bases, with 13 bases remaining between them. The germline V gene has CDR1 MDHEN and CDR2 SYDVKM. The CDR3 covers 13 residues.

The chain uses TRBV11-3 and TRBJ2-1; no firm D call. The CDR3 is 15 residues long. Trimming cost V 4 bases and J 0 bases, with 10 bases left between them. The germline gives CDR1 SGHNT, CDR2 YENEEA. The CDR3 region is CASSSPWSSYNEQFF. As DNA, the CDR3 is TGTGCCAGCAGCTCCCCGTGGAGCTCCTACAATGAGCAGTTCTTC.

The chain uses TRBV11-2 and TRBJ2-6, with D unclear. Germline lookup yields CDR1 SGHAT and CDR2 FQNNGV. V was trimmed by 10 bases and J by 0 bases, leaving 10 bases between them. The CDR3 sequence is 14 residues long. The CDR3, as DNA: TGTGCCACCGAGATGGTCTCTGGGGCCAACGTCCTGACTTTC. This encodes CATEMVSGANVLTF.

The rearrangement links TRBV6-1 to TRBJ1-2, with a tentative D call TRBD1 (6 bases). Trimming removed 4 bases at V and 10 bases at J, with 16 bases between. The CDR3 has 13 amino acids. The germline gives CDR1 MNHNS, CDR2 SASEGT. The CDR3, as DNA: TGTGCCAGCAGTGGGGCCAGGGGCCCGCACTACACCTTC. This gives the protein CASSGARGPHYTF.

This clone was counted once. J is TRBJ2-5 and V is TRBV30; TRBD2 agrees at 13 bases. Germline V lookup: CDR1 GTSNPN, CDR2 SVGIG (reference sequence). After removal of 8 bases from V and 0 bases from J, the junction contained 3 bases not matched to a gene. CDR3 length equals 14 residues. In DNA form, the CDR3 reads TGTGCCCTCGGGACTAGCGGGGACCAAGAGACCCAGTACTTC. Its protein is CALGTSGDQETQYF.

The chain employs TRBV4-2 and TRBJ2-2; 8 bases fit TRBD2. Trimming removed 0 bases from V and 4 bases from J; junction bases left unmatched: 7. CDR3 length equals 17 residues. Germline V gene data show CDR1 as LGHNA and CDR2 as YNFKEQ. The CDR3: CASSQESQRGSTGELFF. CDR3 sequence (DNA): TGTGCCAGCAGCCAAGAATCCCAGCGGGGGTCCACCGGGGAGCTGTTTTTT.

This chain links TRBV18 with TRBJ2-7; D perhaps matches TRBD2 (5 bases). Trimming took off 3 bases at V and 6 bases at J, with 21 bases between the two ends. CDR1 is KGHSH and CDR2 is LQKENI in the germline V gene. This CDR3 is built from 16 residues. CDR3 region: CASSPNSAAAHFEQYF. The CDR3 bases are TGTGCCAGCTCACCTAATTCCGCAGCGGCGCACTTCGAGCAGTACTTC.

The rearrangement joins TRBV25-1 to TRBJ1-2; a weak D match, TRBD1 (6 bases). Germline lookup yields CDR1 MGHDK and CDR2 SYGVNS. The CDR3 spans 14 residues. Trimming took off 3 bases at V and 8 bases at J, with 16 bases between the two ends. The CDR3 coding sequence is TGTGCCAGCAGTGAGCCTACAGGGTCGCGGGGCTACACCTTC. This codes for CASSEPTGSRGYTF.

This clone appeared a single time. V gene TRBV5-4 combines with J gene TRBJ1-1; possible D gene TRBD1, 6 bases. This CDR3 region has 14 residues. Germline lookup yields CDR1 SGHNT and CDR2 YYREEE (reference sequence). Between the trimmed V and J ends, which lost 4 bases and 0 bases, there was a span of 10 bases. For the CDR3, the DNA is TGTGCCAGCAGCCAAAACAGGGTGAACACTGAAGCTTTCTTT. Translating gives CASSQNRVNTEAFF.

About this clone itself: At one end, the junction sequence differs from germline, possibly due to a read error. The V call is TRBV11-2, the J call TRBJ2-6, with D tentatively TRBD1 (5 bases). The CDR3 covers 14 residues. Germline-derived CDR1 and CDR2 are SGHAT and FQNNGV. CDR3 coding DNA: TGTGCCAGCCGACAATCCTCTGGGGCCAACGGCCTGACTTTC. Its protein product is CASRQSSGANGLTF.

The chain uses TRBV27 and TRBJ1-1; TRBD1 agrees at 8 bases. Germline CDR1 is MNHEY and CDR2 is SMNVEV (reference sequence). Germline trimming cut 4 bases from V and 3 bases from J; bases unmatched to any gene: 7. CDR3 length: 15 amino acids. The CDR3 region has the DNA TGTGCCAGCAGTTCGCCCGCGGACAGGGACACTGAAGCTTTCTTT. Protein: CASSSPADRDTEAFF.

The chain has TRBV25-1 and TRBJ2-3; D possibly corresponds to TRBD2 (5 bases). V lost 7 bases, J lost 4 bases, and 21 bases lay in between. The germline CDR1 and CDR2 sequences are MGHDK and SYGVNS. CDR3 size: 16 residues. The CDR3 nucleotides are TGTGCCAGCATGGGTGACGGACTCCCCTTTGCAGATACGCAGTATTTT. The encoded protein is CASMGDGLPFADTQYF.

This chain joins TRBV18 and TRBJ2-7; TRBD2 agrees at 12 bases. The CDR3 is 15 residues long. Germline V gives CDR1 KGHSH, CDR2 LQKENI. Trimming took 0 bases from V and 6 from J; bases not matched to a gene: 3. CDR3 nucleotide sequence: TGTGCCAGCTCACCACCGACTAGCGGGAGTGGCGAGCAGTACTTC. It specifies CASSPPTSGSGEQYF.